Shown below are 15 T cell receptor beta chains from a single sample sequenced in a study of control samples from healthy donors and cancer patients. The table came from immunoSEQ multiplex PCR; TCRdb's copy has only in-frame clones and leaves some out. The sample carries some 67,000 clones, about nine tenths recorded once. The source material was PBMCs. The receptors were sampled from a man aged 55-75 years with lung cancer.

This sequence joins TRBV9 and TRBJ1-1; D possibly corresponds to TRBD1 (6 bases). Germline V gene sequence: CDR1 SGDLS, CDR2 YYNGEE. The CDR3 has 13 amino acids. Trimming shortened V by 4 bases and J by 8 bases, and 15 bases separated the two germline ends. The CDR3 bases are TGTGCCAGCAGCTCGACCTTGGGGACAGAAGCTTTCTTT. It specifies CASSSTLGTEAFF.

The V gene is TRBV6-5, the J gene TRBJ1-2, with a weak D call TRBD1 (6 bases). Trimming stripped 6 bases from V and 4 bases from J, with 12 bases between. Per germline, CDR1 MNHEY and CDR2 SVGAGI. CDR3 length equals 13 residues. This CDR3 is CASSETGSYGYTF. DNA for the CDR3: TGTGCCAGCAGCGAGACAGGCTCCTATGGCTACACCTTC.

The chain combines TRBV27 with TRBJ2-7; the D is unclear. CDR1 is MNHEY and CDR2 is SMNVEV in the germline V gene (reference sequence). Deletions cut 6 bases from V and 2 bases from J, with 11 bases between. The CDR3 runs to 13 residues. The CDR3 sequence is CASSLGGTYEQYF. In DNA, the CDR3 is TGTGCCAGCAGCCTAGGCGGTACCTACGAGCAGTACTTC.

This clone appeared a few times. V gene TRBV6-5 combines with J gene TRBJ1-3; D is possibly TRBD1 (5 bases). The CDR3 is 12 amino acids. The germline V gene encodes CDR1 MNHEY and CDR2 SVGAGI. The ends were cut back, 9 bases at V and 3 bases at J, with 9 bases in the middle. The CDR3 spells CASGHFGNTIYF. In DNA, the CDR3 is TGTGCCAGTGGACATTTTGGAAACACCATATATTTT.

The DNA of the CDR3 is TGTGCCAGCAGCCCCGGGACAGCCACCTACGAGCAGTACTTC. Amino acids: CASSPGTATYEQYF. The chain links TRBV3-1 (or the pseudogene TRBV3-2) to TRBJ2-7, with 7 positions matching TRBD1. Germline CDR1 is LGHDT and CDR2 is YNNKEL (reference sequence). The CDR3 runs 14 residues. V gave up 4 bases and J gave up 2 bases; unmatched junction bases: 5.

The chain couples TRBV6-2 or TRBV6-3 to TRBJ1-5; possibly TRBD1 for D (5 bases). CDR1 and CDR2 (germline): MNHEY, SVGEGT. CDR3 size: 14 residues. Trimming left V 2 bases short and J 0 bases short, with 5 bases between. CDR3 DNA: TGTGCCAGCAGTTACGGGGGTAGCAATCAGCCCCAGCATTTT. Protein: CASSYGGSNQPQHF.

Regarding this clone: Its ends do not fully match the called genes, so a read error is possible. This CDR3 reads CASSFGQRAAW. The CDR3 DNA sequence: TGTGCCAGCAGTTTTGGACAGCGGGCAGCCTGG. The genes are TRBV12-3 or TRBV12-4 and TRBJ1-2, with D possibly being TRBD1 (6 bases). This CDR3 has 11 residues.

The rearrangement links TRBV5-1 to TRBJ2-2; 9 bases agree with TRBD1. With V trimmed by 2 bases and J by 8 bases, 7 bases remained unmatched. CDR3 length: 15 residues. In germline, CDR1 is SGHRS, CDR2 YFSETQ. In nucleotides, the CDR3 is TGCGCCAGCAGCTTAGGGACAGGGTATCCGGGGGAGCTGTTTTTT. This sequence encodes CASSLGTGYPGELFF.

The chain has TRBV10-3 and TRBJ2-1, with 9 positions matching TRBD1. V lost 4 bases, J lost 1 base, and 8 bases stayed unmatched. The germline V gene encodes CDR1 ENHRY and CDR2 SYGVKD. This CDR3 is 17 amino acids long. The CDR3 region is CAISGPVDRGSYNEQFF. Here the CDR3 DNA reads TGTGCCATCAGTGGTCCTGTTGACAGGGGGTCCTACAATGAGCAGTTCTTC.

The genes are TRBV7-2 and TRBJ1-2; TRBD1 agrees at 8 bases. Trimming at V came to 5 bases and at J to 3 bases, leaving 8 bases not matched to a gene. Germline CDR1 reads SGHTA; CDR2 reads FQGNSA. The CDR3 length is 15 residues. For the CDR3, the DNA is TGTGCCAGCAGCAAATTGGACAGGGCCGACTATGGCTACACCTTC. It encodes CASSKLDRADYGYTF.

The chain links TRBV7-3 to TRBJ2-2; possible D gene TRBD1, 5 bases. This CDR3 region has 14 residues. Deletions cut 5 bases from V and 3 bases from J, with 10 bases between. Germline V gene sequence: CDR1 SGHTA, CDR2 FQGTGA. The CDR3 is CASSPDRDTGELFF. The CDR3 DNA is TGTGCCAGCAGCCCAGACAGAGACACCGGGGAGCTGTTTTTT. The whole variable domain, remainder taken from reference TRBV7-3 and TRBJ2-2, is GAGVSQTPSNKVTEKGKYVELRCDPISGHTALYWYRQSLGQGPEFLIYFQGTGAADDSGLPNDRFFAVRPEGSVSTLKIQRTERGDSAVYLCASSPDRDTGELFFGEGSRLTVL.

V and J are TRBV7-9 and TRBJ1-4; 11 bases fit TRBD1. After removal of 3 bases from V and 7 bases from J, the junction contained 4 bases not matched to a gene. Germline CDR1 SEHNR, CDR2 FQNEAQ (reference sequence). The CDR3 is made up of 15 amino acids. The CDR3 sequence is CASSLRGQGGEKLFF. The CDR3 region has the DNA TGTGCCAGCAGCTTGAGGGGACAGGGGGGTGAAAAACTGTTTTTT.

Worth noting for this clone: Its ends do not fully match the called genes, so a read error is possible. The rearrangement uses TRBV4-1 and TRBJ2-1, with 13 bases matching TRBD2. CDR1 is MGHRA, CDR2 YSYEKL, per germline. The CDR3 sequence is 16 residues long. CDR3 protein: CARSRQGLAGSNEQFF. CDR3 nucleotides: TGCGCCCGCAGCCGCCAGGGACTAGCGGGGTCCAATGAGCAGTTCTTC.

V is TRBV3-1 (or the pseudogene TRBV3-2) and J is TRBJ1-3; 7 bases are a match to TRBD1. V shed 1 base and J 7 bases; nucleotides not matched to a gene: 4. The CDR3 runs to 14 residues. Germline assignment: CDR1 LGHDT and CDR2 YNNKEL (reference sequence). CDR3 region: CASSQVSGGNTIYF. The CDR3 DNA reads TGTGCCAGCAGCCAAGTTTCAGGGGGTAACACCATATATTTT.

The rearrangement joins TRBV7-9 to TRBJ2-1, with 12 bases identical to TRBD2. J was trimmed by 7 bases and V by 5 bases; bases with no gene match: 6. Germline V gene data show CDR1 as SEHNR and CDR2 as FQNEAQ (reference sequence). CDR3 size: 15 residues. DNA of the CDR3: TGTGCCAGCAGCGAAGGACTAGCGGGGTTGAATGAGCAGTTCTTC. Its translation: CASSEGLAGLNEQFF.